What follows are 21 T cell receptor beta chains derived from one specimen sequenced in a study of T cells after yellow fever vaccination. From the 5' RACE reads, TCRdb called clonotypes with MiXCR, one entry per CDR3 protein. Of 450,000 to 600,000 distinct CDR3 sequences listed, roughly 13% are singletons. The starting material was PBMCs, obtained on the day of the yellow fever booster vaccination. These receptors were obtained from a man under 40 who received the YFV17D yellow fever vaccine.

The chain joins TRBV10-3 to TRBJ2-1; 9 bases fit TRBD1. This CDR3 comprises 16 residues. J was trimmed by 6 bases and V by 0 bases; bases with no gene match: 6. CDR1 is ENHRY, CDR2 SYGVKD, per germline. This CDR3 is CAISESSGTGPNEQFF. For the CDR3, the DNA is TGTGCCATCAGTGAGTCTAGTGGGACAGGGCCCAATGAGCAGTTCTTC.

This clonotype was seen ten or more times. The chain uses TRBV12-3 or TRBV12-4 and TRBJ2-7; 7 positions match TRBD2. The V gene end was trimmed by 6 bases and the J gene end by 7 bases; junction bases not matched to a gene: 15. The CDR3 has 15 amino acids. This chain's CDR3 is CASSGDYAGTGEQYF. The CDR3 nucleotides are TGTGCCAGCAGCGGGGACTACGCGGGAACGGGGGAGCAGTACTTC.

This clonotype has only a few counts. This chain links TRBV20-1 with TRBJ2-7; TRBD2 aligns across 7 bases. Per the germline V gene, CDR1 is DFQATT and CDR2 is SNEGSKA (reference sequence). This CDR3 has 14 amino acids. V lost 3 bases and J lost 6; bases outside the gene matches: 11. In nucleotides, the CDR3 is TGCAGTGCTAGTCTGAGGACTAGAATGGTCGAGCAGTACTTC. Its protein product is CSASLRTRMVEQYF.

The V and J genes are TRBV7-9 and TRBJ2-6; the match to TRBD1 covers 9 bases. The germline gives CDR1 SEHNR, CDR2 FQNEAQ (reference sequence). The V gene end was trimmed by 5 bases and the J gene end by 2 bases; junction bases not matched to a gene: 7. CDR3 length equals 17 residues. CDR3 sequence: CASSLGQGSAGANVLTF. In DNA, the CDR3 is TGTGCCAGCAGCCTGGGACAGGGAAGCGCTGGGGCCAACGTCCTGACTTTC. Using reference TRBV7-9 and TRBJ2-6 for the parts outside the CDR3, the full variable domain is DTGVSQNPRHKITKRGQNVTFRCDPISEHNRLYWYRQTLGQGPEFLTYFQNEAQLEKSRLLSDRFSAERPKGSFSTLEIQRTEQGDSAMYLCASSLGQGSAGANVLTFGAGSRLTVL.

This clonotype has a handful of counts. J is TRBJ2-1 and V is TRBV3-1; 9 bases fit TRBD2. The CDR3 has 12 residues. CDR1 is LGHDT and CDR2 is YNNKEL in the germline V gene (reference sequence). The V segment lost 1 base and the J segment 15 bases; nucleotides outside the gene matches: 4. CDR3 DNA: TGTGCCAGCAGCCAAGTTAGCGGGAGAAGGTTCTTC. It specifies CASSQVSGRRFF.

The chain joins TRBV7-9 to TRBJ2-1, with 14 bases aligning to TRBD2. The germline CDR1 and CDR2 sequences are SEHNR and FQNEAQ (reference sequence). V was clipped by 5 bases and J by 8 bases; unmatched bases: 2. The CDR3 is 14 amino acids. The CDR3 protein is CASSRTSGGYEQFF. Written as DNA, the CDR3 is TGTGCCAGCAGCCGGACTAGCGGGGGGTATGAGCAGTTCTTC. Full variable domain (remainder filled in from reference TRBV7-9 and TRBJ2-1): DTGVSQNPRHKITKRGQNVTFRCDPISEHNRLYWYRQTLGQGPEFLTYFQNEAQLEKSRLLSDRFSAERPKGSFSTLEIQRTEQGDSAMYLCASSRTSGGYEQFFGPGTRLTVL.

A few counts support this clonotype. V and J are TRBV28 and TRBJ2-3, with D unresolved. The CDR3 has 13 residues. The germline gives CDR1 MDHEN, CDR2 SYDVKM. Trimming cost V 2 bases and J 3 bases, with 6 bases left between them. CDR3 in DNA: TGTGCCAGCAGTTTACCCAATACAGATACGCAGTATTTT. Amino acid sequence: CASSLPNTDTQYF.

This chain joins TRBV20-1 and TRBJ2-7, with D hard to call. Trimming left V 5 bases short and J 4 bases short, with 15 bases between. The CDR3 totals 13 residues. CDR1 and CDR2 from the germline V gene are DFQATT and SNEGSKA (reference sequence). The CDR3 here is CSAARNGRYEQYF. CDR3 DNA sequence: TGCAGTGCTGCAAGAAACGGACGTTACGAGCAGTACTTC.

The chain joins TRBV12-3 or TRBV12-4 to TRBJ2-1, with TRBD1 matching over 7 bases. The CDR3 consists of 14 residues. This chain's CDR3 is CASLTQGAYNEQFF. The CDR3, as DNA: TGTGCATCCCTAACGCAGGGGGCCTACAATGAGCAGTTCTTC.

The chain couples TRBV6-2 or TRBV6-3 to TRBJ2-1; TRBD2 matches at 8 bases. Germline lookup yields CDR1 MNHEY and CDR2 SVGEGT. The CDR3 is 16 residues long. J lost 1 base, V lost 5 bases, and 7 bases had no gene match. The CDR3 reads CASSNRLAPSYNEQFF. CDR3 sequence (DNA): TGTGCCAGCAGTAACCGACTAGCGCCTTCCTACAATGAGCAGTTCTTC.

V is TRBV2 and J is TRBJ2-2, with D perhaps TRBD1 (6 bases). The CDR3 is 13 amino acids. V lost 7 bases and J 4 bases, leaving 10 bases between the germline ends. Germline CDR1 SNHLY, CDR2 FYNNEI. The CDR3 loop reads CASNTGSTGELFF. The CDR3 DNA follows: TGTGCCAGCAATACAGGGTCCACCGGGGAGCTGTTTTTT. The whole variable domain, filled in from reference TRBV2 and TRBJ2-2, reads EPEVTQTPSHQVTQMGQEVILRCVPISNHLYFYWYRQILGQKVEFLVSFYNNEISEKSEIFDDQFSVERPDGSNFTLKIRSTKLEDSAMYFCASNTGSTGELFFGEGSRLTVL.

This clonotype was seen ten or more times. For the CDR3, the DNA is TGTGCCAGCAGTTTGGGACCGGCCACTGAAGCTTTCTTT. This translates into CASSLGPATEAFF. The rearrangement joins TRBV12-3 or TRBV12-4 to TRBJ1-1, with D maybe TRBD1 (5 bases). This CDR3 has 13 amino acids. The germline V and J ends were trimmed by 3 bases and 4 bases, with 9 bases remaining between them.

This clonotype was counted between two and nine times. V usage is TRBV4-3 and J usage is TRBJ2-7; TRBD1 matches 7 bases. V shed 1 base, J shed 4 bases, and the junction held 4 bases outside the gene matches. CDR3 length: 14 amino acids. From germline, CDR1 is LGHNA and CDR2 YSLEER. The CDR3 DNA follows: TGCGCCAGCAGCCAAGTGGGGACAGCTTACGAGCAGTACTTC. Residues: CASSQVGTAYEQYF.

This clonotype was recorded many times. The CDR3 sequence is CASRSSGGTYEQYF. The CDR3 DNA reads as TGCGCCAGCAGATCAAGTGGGGGAACCTACGAGCAGTACTTC. The gene calls are TRBV5-1 and TRBJ2-7; D is tentatively TRBD1 or TRBD2 (5 bases each). This CDR3 region has 14 residues. Looked up from germline, CDR1 is SGHRS and CDR2 is YFSETQ. Trimming removed 5 bases from V and 2 bases from J, with 14 bases in between.

This clonotype was seen a few times. J is TRBJ2-7 and V is TRBV12-3 or TRBV12-4; either TRBD1 or TRBD2 may supply D (5 bases each). The CDR3 contains 13 residues. Trimming took off 6 bases at V and 2 bases at J, with 11 bases between the two ends. The CDR3 loop reads CASRLGTTYEQYF. In DNA, the CDR3 is TGTGCCAGCAGACTCGGGACCACCTACGAGCAGTACTTC.

This clonotype was counted only a few times. This sequence joins TRBV6-5 and TRBJ1-2; D remains ambiguous. The CDR3 loop spans 12 amino acids. The V gene's germline CDR1 is MNHEY and CDR2 SVGAGI. V gave up 8 bases and J gave up 8 bases, with 15 bases separating them. For the CDR3, the DNA is TGTGCCAGCGGCCAGGTGGCAGAGGGCTACACCTTC. Translated: CASGQVAEGYTF.

The rearrangement uses TRBV20-1 and TRBJ1-6; unclear D gene. The CDR3 length is 14 residues. Trimming removed 7 bases from V and 5 bases from J, with 15 bases in between. Germline V gene lookup returns CDR1 DFQATT and CDR2 SNEGSKA (reference sequence). In nucleotides, the CDR3 is TGCAGTGTTCAAAGATCAAATCATAATTCACCCCTCCACTTT. This sequence encodes CSVQRSNHNSPLHF.

The CDR3 nucleotides are TGTGCCAGCAGCCCAAACAGGGGGGGAGAAAAACTGTTTTTT. Protein product: CASSPNRGGEKLFF. The genes are TRBV7-2 and TRBJ1-4; 8 bases map to TRBD1. The germline CDR1 and CDR2 sequences are SGHTA and FQGNSA. The trim removed 5 bases at V and 8 bases at J, leaving 7 bases unmatched. There are 14 residues in the CDR3.

The chain has TRBV10-2 and TRBJ2-7; D remains unclear. Trimming took 7 bases from V and 2 from J, leaving 12 bases between them. The CDR3 has 13 residues. Germline V CDR1 and CDR2: WSHSY, SAAADI. In nucleotides, the CDR3 is TGCGCCAGCAATCCGGACCTTACCTACGAGCAGTACTTC. Protein: CASNPDLTYEQYF.

Here the CDR3 DNA reads TGTGCCAGCAGCCCACAACTTAGGACTACCAATGAGCAGTTCTTC. Its translation: CASSPQLRTTNEQFF. V gene TRBV9 combines with J gene TRBJ2-1; D might be TRBD2 (6 bases). V lost 4 bases and J 6 bases, leaving 17 bases between the germline ends. The germline gives CDR1 SGDLS, CDR2 YYNGEE. This CDR3 is built from 15 residues.

This clonotype turned up a few times. The chain joins TRBV6-1 to TRBJ2-1; 9 bases line up with TRBD2. The CDR3 totals 16 residues. Per germline, CDR1 MNHNS and CDR2 SASEGT. The V segment lost 5 bases and the J segment 3 bases; nucleotides outside the gene matches: 8. The CDR3 DNA sequence: TGTGCCAGCAGTAAATCACTAGCGGGTATCTACAATGAGCAGTTCTTC. Translating it yields CASSKSLAGIYNEQFF.